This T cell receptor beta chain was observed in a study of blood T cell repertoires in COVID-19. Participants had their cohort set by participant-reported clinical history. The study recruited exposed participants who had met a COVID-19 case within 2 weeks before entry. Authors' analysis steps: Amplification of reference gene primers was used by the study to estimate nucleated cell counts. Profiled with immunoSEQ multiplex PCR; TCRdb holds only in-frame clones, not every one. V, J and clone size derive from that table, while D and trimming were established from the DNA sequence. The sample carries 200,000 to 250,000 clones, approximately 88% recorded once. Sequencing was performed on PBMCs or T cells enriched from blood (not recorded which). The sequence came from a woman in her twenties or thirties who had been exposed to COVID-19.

The CDR3 DNA reads as TGTGCCAGCAGCCACTCGGCAGGCTCTGGAAACACCATATATTTT. Protein product: CASSHSAGSGNTIYF. The chain recombines TRBV7-9 with TRBJ1-3; no clear D gene. V was clipped by 5 bases and J by 0 bases, with 11 bases between them. Germline lookup yields CDR1 SEHNR and CDR2 FQNEAQ (reference sequence). The length of the CDR3 is 15 residues.